The clone carrying this TCR beta chain was observed a handful of times. These data originate in a study of cytotoxic CD8 clonotypes in ibrutinib-treated CLL. The V segment lost 2 bases and the J segment 7 bases; nucleotides outside the gene matches: 13. Per germline, CDR1 MNHNY and CDR2 SVGAGI (reference sequence). This CDR3 has 16 residues. Method: immunoSEQ multiplex PCR; TCRdb's copy keeps in-frame clones and lacks some. The sample has some 200,000 clones, 60% to 80% seen once; the top ten hold 5.5% to 6%. The receptor's source is a human donor with chronic lymphocytic leukemia. The V and J genes are TRBV6-6 and TRBJ1-2, with TRBD1 matching over 7 bases. The sample consisted of PBMCs, taken after 12 months of ibrutinib treatment. The CDR3: CASSYAQGRFLGGYTF. The DNA of the CDR3 is TGTGCCAGCAGTTACGCACAGGGGAGGTTCCTTGGTGGCTACACCTTC.